Below, 3 T cell receptor beta chains from the same sample are listed, as sequenced in a study of blood T cell repertoires in COVID-19. Measured with immunoSEQ multiplex PCR; TCRdb has only the in-frame clones, and not every one. The sample lists under 300,000 clones; roughly 86% were seen once. The sample consisted of peripheral blood. These receptor sequences come from a woman in her twenties or thirties with acute or convalescent COVID-19.

The chain is built from TRBV7-8 and TRBJ2-7, with D possibly matching TRBD2 (5 bases). CDR3 length: 13 amino acids. V was pared by 4 bases and J by 7 bases, with 14 bases between. The V gene's germline CDR1 is SGHVS and CDR2 FQNEAQ. The CDR3 DNA is TGTGCCAGCAGCTCGCGGGTTACGGGAGAGCAGTACTTC. It yields the protein CASSSRVTGEQYF.

This chain joins TRBV30 and TRBJ2-7; the D is unclear. Trimming took off 0 bases at V and 5 bases at J, with 14 bases between the two ends. The CDR3 is 14 amino acids. Per germline, CDR1 GTSNPN and CDR2 SVGIG (reference sequence). For the CDR3, the DNA is TGTGCCTGGAGTGTAAGCCAGGTCTTGGACGAGCAGTACTTC. Its protein product is CAWSVSQVLDEQYF.

This clone was seen more than once but under ten times. The rearrangement joins TRBV10-1 to TRBJ2-2; 8 positions agree with TRBD2. This CDR3 region has 17 residues. V lost 3 bases and J lost 1; bases outside the gene matches: 7. The germline V gene encodes CDR1 WNHNN and CDR2 SYGVQD (reference sequence). The CDR3 sequence: CASSDLGLAGNTGELFF. CDR3 coding DNA: TGCGCCAGCAGTGATTTAGGGCTAGCGGGGAACACCGGGGAGCTGTTTTTT.